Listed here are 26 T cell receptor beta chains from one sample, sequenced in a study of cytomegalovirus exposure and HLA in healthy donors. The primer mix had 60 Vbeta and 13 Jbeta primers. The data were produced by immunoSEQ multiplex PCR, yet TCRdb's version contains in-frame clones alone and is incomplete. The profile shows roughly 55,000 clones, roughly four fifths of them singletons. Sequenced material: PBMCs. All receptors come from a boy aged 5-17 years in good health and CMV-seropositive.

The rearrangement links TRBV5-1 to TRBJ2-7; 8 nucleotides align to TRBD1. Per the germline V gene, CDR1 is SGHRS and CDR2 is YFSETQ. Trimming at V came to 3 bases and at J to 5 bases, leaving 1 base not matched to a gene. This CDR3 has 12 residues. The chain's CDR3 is CASSSDRDEQYF. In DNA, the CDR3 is TGCGCCAGCAGCTCGGACAGGGACGAGCAGTACTTC.

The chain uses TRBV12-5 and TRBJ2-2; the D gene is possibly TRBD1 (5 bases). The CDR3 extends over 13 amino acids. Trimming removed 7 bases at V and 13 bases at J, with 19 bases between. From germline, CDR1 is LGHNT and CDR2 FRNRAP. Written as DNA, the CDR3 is TGTGCTAGTGCCTCACGGACATCCCGGGTGCTGTTTTTT. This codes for CASASRTSRVLFF.

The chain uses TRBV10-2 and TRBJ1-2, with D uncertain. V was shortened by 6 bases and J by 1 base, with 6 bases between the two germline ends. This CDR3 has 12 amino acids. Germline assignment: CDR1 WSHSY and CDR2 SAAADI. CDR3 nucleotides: TGCGCCAGCAGGGGCAGTAACTATGGCTACACCTTC. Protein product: CASRGSNYGYTF.

CDR3 sequence reads: CASSSGPSGAAPEQFF. Here the CDR3 DNA reads TGTGCCAGCAGCTCGGGGCCTAGCGGGGCCGCACCTGAGCAGTTCTTC. The rearrangement uses TRBV7-9 and TRBJ2-1; 9 bases fit TRBD2. CDR1 and CDR2 from the germline V gene are SEHNR and FQNEAQ (reference sequence). The V gene end was trimmed by 4 bases and the J gene end by 9 bases; junction bases not matched to a gene: 13. CDR3 length equals 16 residues.

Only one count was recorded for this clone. CDR3 bases: TGTGCCAGTAGCCCTTCCGCGGCTGAGCAGTTCTTC. Its translation: CASSPSAAEQFF. The chain uses TRBV19 and TRBJ2-1; no clear D gene. Germline V gives CDR1 LNHDA, CDR2 SQIVND (reference sequence). V lost 6 bases and J 9 bases, leaving 12 bases between the germline ends. This CDR3 is built from 12 residues.

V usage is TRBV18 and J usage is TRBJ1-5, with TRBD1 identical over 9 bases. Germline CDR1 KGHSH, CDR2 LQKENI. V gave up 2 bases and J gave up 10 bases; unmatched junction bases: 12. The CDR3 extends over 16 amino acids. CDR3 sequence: CASSPTQGAHSNPQHF. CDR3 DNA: TGTGCCAGCTCACCAACACAGGGGGCACATAGCAATCCCCAGCATTTT. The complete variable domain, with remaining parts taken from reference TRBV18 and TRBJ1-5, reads NAGVMQNPRHLVRRRGQEARLRCSPMKGHSHVYWYRQLPEEGLKFMVYLQKENIIDESGMPKERFSAEFPKEGPSILRIQQVVRGDSAAYFCASSPTQGAHSNPQHFGDGTRLSIL.

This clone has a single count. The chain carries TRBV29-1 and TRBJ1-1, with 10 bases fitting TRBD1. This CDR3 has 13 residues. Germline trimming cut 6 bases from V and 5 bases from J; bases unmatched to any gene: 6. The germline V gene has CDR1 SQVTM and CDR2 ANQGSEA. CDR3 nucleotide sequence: TGCAGCGTCGCCGGACAGGGGGTAACTGAAGCTTTCTTT. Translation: CSVAGQGVTEAFF. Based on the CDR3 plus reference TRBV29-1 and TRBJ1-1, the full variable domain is SAVISQKPSRDICQRGTSLTIQCQVDSQVTMMFWYRQQPGQSLTLIATANQGSEATYESGFVIDKFPISRPNLTFSTLTVSNMSPEDSSIYLCSVAGQGVTEAFFGQGTRLTVV.

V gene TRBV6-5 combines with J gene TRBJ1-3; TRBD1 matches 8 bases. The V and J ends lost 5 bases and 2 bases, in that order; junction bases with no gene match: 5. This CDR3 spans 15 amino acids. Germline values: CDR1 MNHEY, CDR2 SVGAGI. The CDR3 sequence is CASSANRGAGNTIYF. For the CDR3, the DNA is TGTGCCAGCAGTGCTAACAGGGGGGCTGGAAACACCATATATTTT.

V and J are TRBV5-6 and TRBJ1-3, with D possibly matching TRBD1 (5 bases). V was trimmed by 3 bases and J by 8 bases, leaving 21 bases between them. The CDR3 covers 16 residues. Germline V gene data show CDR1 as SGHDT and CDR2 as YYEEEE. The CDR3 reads CASSWGDRSLGYTIYF. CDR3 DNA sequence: TGTGCCAGCAGCTGGGGGGACCGAAGCTTGGGGTACACCATATATTTT.

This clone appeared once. The CDR3 region is CASRVRQNTEAFF. The CDR3 DNA reads TGTGCCAGCAGGGTCAGACAAAACACTGAAGCTTTCTTT. This chain uses TRBV27 with TRBJ1-1; D not certain. The CDR3 is 13 residues long. CDR1 and CDR2 (germline): MNHEY, SMNVEV (reference sequence). V gave up 6 bases and J gave up 2 bases, with 10 bases separating them.

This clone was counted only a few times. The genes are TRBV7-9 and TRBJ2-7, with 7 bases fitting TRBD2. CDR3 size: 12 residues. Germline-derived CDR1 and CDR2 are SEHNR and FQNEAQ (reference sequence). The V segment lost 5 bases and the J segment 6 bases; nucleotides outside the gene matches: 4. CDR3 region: CASSPGGFEQYF. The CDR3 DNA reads TGTGCCAGCAGCCCCGGGGGGTTCGAGCAGTACTTC.

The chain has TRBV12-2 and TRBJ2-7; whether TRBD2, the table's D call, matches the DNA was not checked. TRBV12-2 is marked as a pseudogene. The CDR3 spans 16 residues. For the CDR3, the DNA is TGTGCAAGTCGCTTACTCAACCCCTACGGGGGGGTGGGGCAGTACTTC. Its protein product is CASRLLNPYGGVGQYF.

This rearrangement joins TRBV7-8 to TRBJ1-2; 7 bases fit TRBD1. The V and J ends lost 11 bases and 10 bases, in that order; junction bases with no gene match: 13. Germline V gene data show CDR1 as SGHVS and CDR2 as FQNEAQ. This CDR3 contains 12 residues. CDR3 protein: CAGTSPTGTYTF. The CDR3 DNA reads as TGTGCCGGAACCTCCCCGACAGGGACCTACACCTTC.

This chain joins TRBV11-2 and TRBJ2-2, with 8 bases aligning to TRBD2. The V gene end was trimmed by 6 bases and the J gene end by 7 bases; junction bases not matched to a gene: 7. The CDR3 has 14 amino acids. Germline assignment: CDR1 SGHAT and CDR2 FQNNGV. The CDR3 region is CASSSLAGGGELFF. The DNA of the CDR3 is TGTGCCAGCAGTTCGCTCGCGGGGGGCGGGGAGCTGTTTTTT.

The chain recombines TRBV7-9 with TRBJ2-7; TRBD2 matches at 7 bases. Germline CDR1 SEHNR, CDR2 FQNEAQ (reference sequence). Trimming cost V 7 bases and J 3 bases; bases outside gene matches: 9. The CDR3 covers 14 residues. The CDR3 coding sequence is TGTGCCAGCAAGTCCTCCGGGGGGAACTACGAGCAGTACTTC. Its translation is CASKSSGGNYEQYF.

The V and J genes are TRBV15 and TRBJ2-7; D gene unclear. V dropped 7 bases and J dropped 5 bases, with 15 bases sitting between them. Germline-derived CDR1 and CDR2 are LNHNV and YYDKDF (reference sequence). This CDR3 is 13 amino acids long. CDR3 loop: CATKPFSSDEQYF. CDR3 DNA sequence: TGTGCCACCAAGCCATTCTCCTCGGACGAGCAGTACTTC.

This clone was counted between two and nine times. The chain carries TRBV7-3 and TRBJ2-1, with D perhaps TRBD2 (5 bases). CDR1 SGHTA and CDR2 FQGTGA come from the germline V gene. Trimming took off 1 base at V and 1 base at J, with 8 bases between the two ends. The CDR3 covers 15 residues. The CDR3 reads CASSLIPGSYNEQFF. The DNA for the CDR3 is TGTGCCAGCAGCTTAATCCCGGGGTCCTACAATGAGCAGTTCTTC.

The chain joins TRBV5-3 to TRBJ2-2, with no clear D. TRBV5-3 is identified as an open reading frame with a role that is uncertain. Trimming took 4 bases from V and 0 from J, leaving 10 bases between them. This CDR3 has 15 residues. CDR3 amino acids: CARSPKQSNTGELFF. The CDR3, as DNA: TGTGCCAGAAGCCCTAAACAGTCGAACACCGGGGAGCTGTTTTTT.

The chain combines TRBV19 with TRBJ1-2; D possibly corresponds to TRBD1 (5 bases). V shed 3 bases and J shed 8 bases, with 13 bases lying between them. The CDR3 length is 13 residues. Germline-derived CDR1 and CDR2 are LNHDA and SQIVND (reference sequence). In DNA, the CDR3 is TGTGCCAGTAGTATGGGGCGGAGCGGGGGCTACACCTTC. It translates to CASSMGRSGGYTF.

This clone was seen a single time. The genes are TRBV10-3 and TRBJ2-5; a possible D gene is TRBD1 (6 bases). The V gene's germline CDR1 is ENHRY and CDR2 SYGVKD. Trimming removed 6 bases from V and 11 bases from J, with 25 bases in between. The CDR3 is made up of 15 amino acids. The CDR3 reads CAIRGETGTQGEQYF. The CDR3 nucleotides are TGTGCCATCAGAGGGGAAACAGGGACCCAGGGAGAGCAGTACTTC.

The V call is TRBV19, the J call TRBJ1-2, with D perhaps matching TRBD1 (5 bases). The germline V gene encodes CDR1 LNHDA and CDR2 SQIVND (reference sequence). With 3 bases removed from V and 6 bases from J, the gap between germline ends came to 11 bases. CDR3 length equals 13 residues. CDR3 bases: TGTGCCAGTAGTATCGGGCAGGGCGATGGCTACACCTTC. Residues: CASSIGQGDGYTF.

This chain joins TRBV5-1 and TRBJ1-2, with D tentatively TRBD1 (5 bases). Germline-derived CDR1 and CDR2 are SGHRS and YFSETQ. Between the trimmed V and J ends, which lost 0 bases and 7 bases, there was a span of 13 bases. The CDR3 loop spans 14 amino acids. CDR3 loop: CASSLGQGEIGYTF. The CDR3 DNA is TGCGCCAGCAGCTTGGGGCAGGGCGAAATTGGCTACACCTTC.

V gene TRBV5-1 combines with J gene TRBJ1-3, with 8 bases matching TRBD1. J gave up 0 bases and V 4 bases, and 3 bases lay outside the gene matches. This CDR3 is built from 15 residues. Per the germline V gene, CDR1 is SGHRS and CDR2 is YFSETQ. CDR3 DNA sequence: TGCGCCAGCAGCCAAACAGGGGGCTCTGGAAACACCATATATTTT. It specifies CASSQTGGSGNTIYF.

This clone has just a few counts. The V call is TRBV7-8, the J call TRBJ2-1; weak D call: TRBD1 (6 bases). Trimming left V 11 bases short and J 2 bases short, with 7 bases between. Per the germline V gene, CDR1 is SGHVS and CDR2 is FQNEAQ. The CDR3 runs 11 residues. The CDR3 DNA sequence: TGTGCCGCAGGGGCCTACAATGAGCAGTTCTTC. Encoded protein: CAAGAYNEQFF.

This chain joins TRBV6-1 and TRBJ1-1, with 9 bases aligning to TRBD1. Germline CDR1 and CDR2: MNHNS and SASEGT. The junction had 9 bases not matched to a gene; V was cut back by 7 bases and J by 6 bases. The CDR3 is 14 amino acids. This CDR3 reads CASTLLQGAPEAFF. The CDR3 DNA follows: TGTGCCAGCACACTTTTACAGGGGGCTCCTGAAGCTTTCTTT.

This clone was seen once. The CDR3 DNA reads as TGTGCCAGCAGCGGAAATGGCCGGGGCAATCAGCCCCAGCATTTT. This codes for CASSGNGRGNQPQHF. The chain has TRBV27 and TRBJ1-5, with no clear D. V dropped 6 bases and J dropped 2 bases, with 14 bases sitting between them. This CDR3 comprises 15 residues. Germline CDR1 is MNHEY and CDR2 is SMNVEV (reference sequence).